This T cell receptor beta chain was sequenced for a study of T cells in Graves' hyperthyroidism and ophthalmopathy. On the study more broadly: Peripheral blood was drawn at first diagnosis, prior to all treatment.

V lost 4 bases, J lost 8 bases, and 15 bases lay in between. Germline values: CDR1 SGDLS, CDR2 YYNGEE. The CDR3 totals 13 residues. Regions amplified from RNA transcripts were the TCR beta CDR3 regions. When the TCR CDR3 underwent first-round RT-PCR, the HTBI primer set was used. MiXCR, run by TCRdb on the multiplex PCR reads, gives a single entry per CDR3 protein. The sample consists of about 840,000 distinct CDR3 sequences, approximately 40% of them appearing once. The sample consisted of blood. The TCR originated in a man younger than 30 with Graves' hyperthyroidism. The V and J genes are TRBV9 and TRBJ1-2; unclear D gene. CDR3: CASSPIGVQGYTF. CDR3 nucleotide sequence: TGTGCCAGCAGCCCAATTGGGGTTCAGGGCTACACCTTC.